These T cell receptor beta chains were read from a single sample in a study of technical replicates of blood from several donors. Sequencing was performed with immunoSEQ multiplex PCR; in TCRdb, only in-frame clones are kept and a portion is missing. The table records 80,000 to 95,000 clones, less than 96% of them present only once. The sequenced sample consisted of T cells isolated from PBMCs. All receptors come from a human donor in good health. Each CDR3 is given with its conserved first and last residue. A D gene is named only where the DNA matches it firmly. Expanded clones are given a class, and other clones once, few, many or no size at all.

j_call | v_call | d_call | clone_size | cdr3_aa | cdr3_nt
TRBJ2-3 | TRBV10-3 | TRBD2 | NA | CAISVSSGGGDTQYF | TGTGCCATCAGTGTGTCTAGCGGTGGGGGAGATACGCAGTATTTT
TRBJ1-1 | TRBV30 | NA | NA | CAWSVKYRANTEAFF | TGTGCCTGGAGTGTCAAATACAGGGCGAACACTGAAGCTTTCTTT
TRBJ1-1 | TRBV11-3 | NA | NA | CASSLRGLNTEAFF | TGTGCCAGCAGCTTAAGAGGCCTGAACACTGAAGCTTTCTTT
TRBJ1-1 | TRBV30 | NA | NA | CAWSFRNTEAFF | TGTGCCTGGAGTTTTAGGAACACTGAAGCTTTCTTT
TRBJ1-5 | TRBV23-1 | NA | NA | CASRSSWGLNQPQHF | TGCGCCAGCAGGTCCTCCTGGGGGCTTAATCAGCCCCAGCATTTT
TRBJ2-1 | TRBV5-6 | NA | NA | CASSSTWRDTGWDEQFF | TGTGCCAGCAGCTCGACCTGGAGGGATACGGGGTGGGATGAGCAGTTCTTC
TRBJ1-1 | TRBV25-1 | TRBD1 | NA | CASSESGTGMAEAFF | TGTGCCAGCAGTGAATCCGGGACAGGGATGGCTGAAGCTTTCTTT
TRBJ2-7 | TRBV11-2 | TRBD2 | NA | CASSLAGLAGTTIYEQYF | TGTGCCAGCAGCTTAGCGGGACTAGCGGGAACCACGATCTACGAGCAGTACTTC
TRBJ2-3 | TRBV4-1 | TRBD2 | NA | CASSRSGRSDTQYF | TGCGCCAGCAGCCGGTCCGGGAGGTCGGATACGCAGTATTTT
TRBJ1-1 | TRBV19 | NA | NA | CASSIINKDWKAFF | TGTGCCAGTAGTATAATAAATAAGGACTGGAAAGCTTTCTTT
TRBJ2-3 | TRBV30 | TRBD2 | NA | CAWSGSWAGVLPDTQYF | TGTGCCTGGAGTGGATCATGGGCGGGAGTTTTACCAGATACGCAGTATTTT
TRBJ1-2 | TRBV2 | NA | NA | CASSGTDNYGYTF | TGTGCCAGCAGTGGGACAGATAACTATGGCTACACCTTC
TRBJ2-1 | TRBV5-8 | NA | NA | CASSLRVSGYNEQFF | TGTGCCAGCAGCTTGAGAGTATCCGGCTACAATGAGCAGTTCTTC
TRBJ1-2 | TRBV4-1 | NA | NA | CASSPLGDFYGYTF | TGCGCCAGCAGCCCCCTAGGTGATTTCTATGGCTACACCTTC
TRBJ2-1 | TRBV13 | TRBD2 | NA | CASSLNLAGSSRHSYNEQFF | TGTGCCAGCAGCTTGAATCTAGCGGGATCGTCGCGCCACTCCTACAATGAGCAGTTCTTC
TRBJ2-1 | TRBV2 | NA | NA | CASSERLDSYNEQFF | TGTGCCAGCAGTGAACGGTTAGATTCCTACAATGAGCAGTTCTTC
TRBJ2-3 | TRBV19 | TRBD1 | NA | CASSSGQGVADTQYF | TGTGCCAGTAGTAGCGGACAGGGGGTTGCAGATACGCAGTATTTT
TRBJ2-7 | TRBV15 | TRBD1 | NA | CATSMDRGSGEQYF | TGTGCCACCAGCATGGACAGGGGGTCCGGGGAGCAGTACTTC
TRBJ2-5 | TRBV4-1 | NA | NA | CASSQLIKETQYF | TGCGCCAGCAGCCAACTAATTAAAGAGACCCAGTACTTC
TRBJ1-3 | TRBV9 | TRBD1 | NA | CASSLTGAGNTIYF | TGTGCCAGCAGCCTAACAGGGGCTGGAAACACCATATATTTT
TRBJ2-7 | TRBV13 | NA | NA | CASSINYEQYF | TGTGCCAGCAGCATCAACTACGAGCAGTACTTC
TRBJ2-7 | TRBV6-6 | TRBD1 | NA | CASSSRQGFSYEQYF | TGTGCCAGCAGTTCCAGACAGGGATTCTCCTACGAGCAGTACTTC
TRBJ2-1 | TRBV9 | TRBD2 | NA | CASSKTSGRDNEQFF | TGTGCCAGCAGCAAAACTAGCGGGAGGGACAATGAGCAGTTCTTC
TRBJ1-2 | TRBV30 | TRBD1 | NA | CAWSRDRGRNSGGYTF | TGTGCCTGGAGTAGGGACAGGGGGCGGAACAGCGGTGGCTACACCTTC
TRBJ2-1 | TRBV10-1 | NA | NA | CASGKRAPEFF | TGCGCCAGCGGTAAGCGGGCCCCGGAGTTCTTC
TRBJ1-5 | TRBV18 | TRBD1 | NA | CASSPPGTGNQPQHF | TGTGCCAGCTCACCACCCGGGACAGGAAATCAGCCCCAGCATTTT
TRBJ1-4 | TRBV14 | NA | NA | CASSQVEGKCKATLATNEKLFF | TGTGCCAGCAGCCAAGTTGAAGGTAAGTGCAAGGCGACACTTGCAACTAATGAAAAACTGTTTTTT
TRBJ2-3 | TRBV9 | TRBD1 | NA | CASSSGQGGTDTQYF | TGTGCCAGCAGCTCGGGACAGGGGGGCACAGATACGCAGTATTTT
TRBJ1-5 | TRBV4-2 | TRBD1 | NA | CASSQLGTGVDQPQHF | TGTGCCAGCAGCCAACTCGGGACAGGGGTAGACCAGCCCCAGCATTTT
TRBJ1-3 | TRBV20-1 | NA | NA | CSAETGNTIYF | TGCAGTGCCGAGACAGGAAACACCATATATTTT
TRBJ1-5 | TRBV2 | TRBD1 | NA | CASMGQGLLGQPQHF | TGTGCCAGCATGGGACAGGGGCTCCTCGGTCAGCCCCAGCATTTT
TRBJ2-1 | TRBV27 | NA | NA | CASSFSRGYEQFF | TGTGCCAGCAGTTTCTCCAGGGGCTATGAGCAGTTCTTC
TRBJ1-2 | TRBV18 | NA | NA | CASSPLQDKSGYTF | TGTGCCAGCTCACCACTACAGGATAAATCGGGCTACACCTTC
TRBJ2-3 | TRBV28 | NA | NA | CASSLIRWRNTDTQYF | TGTGCCAGCAGTTTAATTCGGTGGCGGAACACAGATACGCAGTATTTT
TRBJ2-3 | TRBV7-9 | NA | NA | CATGITDTQYF | TGTGCCACAGGGATCACAGATACGCAGTATTTT
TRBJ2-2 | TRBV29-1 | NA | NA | CSASVQGNTGELFF | TGCAGCGCATCGGTGCAGGGGAACACCGGGGAGCTGTTTTTT
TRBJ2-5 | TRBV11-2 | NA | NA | CASSLQETQYF | TGTGCCAGCAGTTTACAGGAGACCCAGTACTTC
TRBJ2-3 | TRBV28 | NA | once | CASRGTTLSTDTQYF | TGTGCCAGCAGGGGCACGACCTTGTCGACAGATACGCAGTATTTT
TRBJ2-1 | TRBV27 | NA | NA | CASSQGYFSYNEQFF | TGTGCCAGCAGTCAGGGATATTTCTCCTACAATGAGCAGTTCTTC
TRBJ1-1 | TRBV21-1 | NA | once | CASSSRGTGIAFF | TGTGCCAGCAGCAGCAGGGGTACAGGCATCGCTTTCTTT
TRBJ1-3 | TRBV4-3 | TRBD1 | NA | CASSQVQGAESGNTIYF | TGCGCCAGCAGCCAAGTTCAGGGGGCGGAATCTGGAAACACCATATATTTT
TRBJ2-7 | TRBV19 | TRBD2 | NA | CASSLREGSYEQYF | TGTGCCAGTAGTCTCCGGGAGGGTTCCTACGAGCAGTACTTC
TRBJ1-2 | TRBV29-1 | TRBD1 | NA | CSVVPRTGFDYGYTF | TGCAGCGTTGTTCCAAGGACAGGCTTCGACTATGGCTACACCTTC
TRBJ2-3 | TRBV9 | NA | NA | CASSVEPSEADTQYF | TGTGCCAGCAGCGTAGAACCTAGCGAGGCAGATACGCAGTATTTT
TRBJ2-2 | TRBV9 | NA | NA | CASSSDHNTGELFF | TGTGCCAGCAGCTCAGATCACAACACCGGGGAGCTGTTTTTT
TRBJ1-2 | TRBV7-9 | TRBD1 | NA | CASSDRQGVDYGYTF | TGTGCCAGCAGCGACCGACAGGGGGTGGACTATGGCTACACCTTC
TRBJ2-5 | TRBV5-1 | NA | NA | CASSRRLEETQYF | TGCGCCAGCAGCCGGAGACTGGAAGAGACCCAGTACTTC
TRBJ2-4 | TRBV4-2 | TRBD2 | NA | CASTQSAGEAKNIQYF | TGTGCCAGCACCCAGAGTGCGGGGGAGGCCAAAAACATTCAGTACTTC
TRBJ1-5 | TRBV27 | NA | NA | CASSATKTGPNQPQHF | TGTGCCAGCAGTGCGACAAAGACAGGACCGAATCAGCCCCAGCATTTT
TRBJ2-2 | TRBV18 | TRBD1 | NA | CASSPGQGSTGELFF | TGTGCCAGTTCGCCGGGACAGGGTAGCACCGGGGAGCTGTTTTTT
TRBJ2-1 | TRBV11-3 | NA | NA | CASSLRRDSISYNEQFF | TGTGCCAGCAGCTTAAGGCGGGACTCCATATCCTACAATGAGCAGTTCTTC
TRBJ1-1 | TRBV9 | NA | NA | CASSVEVTGGEGAFF | TGTGCCAGCAGCGTAGAGGTGACGGGGGGAGAGGGAGCTTTCTTT
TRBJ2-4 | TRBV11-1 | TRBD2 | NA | CASSLVGGADIQYF | TGTGCCAGCAGCCTTGTGGGAGGGGCAGACATTCAGTACTTC
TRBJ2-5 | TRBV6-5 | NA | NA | CASRGGPGEWETQYF | TGTGCCAGCAGAGGAGGGCCGGGGGAGTGGGAGACCCAGTACTTC
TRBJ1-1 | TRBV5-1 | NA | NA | CASSLETTRTEAFF | TGCGCCAGCAGCTTGGAAACGACTAGAACTGAAGCTTTCTTT
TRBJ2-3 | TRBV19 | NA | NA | CASSIKGVSTDTQYF | TGTGCCAGTAGTATTAAGGGGGTGAGCACAGATACGCAGTATTTT
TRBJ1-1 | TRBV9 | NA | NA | CASSVVGSEAFF | TGTGCCAGCAGCGTAGTGGGCAGTGAAGCTTTCTTT
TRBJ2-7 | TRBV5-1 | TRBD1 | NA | CASSLSGTGNYEQYF | TGCGCCAGCAGCCTGTCCGGGACAGGGAATTACGAGCAGTACTTC
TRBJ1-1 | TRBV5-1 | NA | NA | CASSLAPRENTEAFF | TGCGCCAGCAGCTTGGCCCCCCGGGAGAACACTGAAGCTTTCTTT